This T cell receptor (beta chain) was observed in a study of prognosis after radiotherapy for stage I lung cancer. Whole-study context: Newly diagnosed primary stage I lung tumors were present in fourteen patients, and oligometastatic NSCLC after surgical resection of the primary tumor was present in roughly 5 patients. Findings and caveats of the study: As reported, TRBV and TRBJ gene usage differed between patients who had metastases and those who did not.

This clonotype was found many times. Its antigen is as yet unknown. The CDR3 runs to 15 residues. CDR1 is SGHTA, CDR2 FQGNSA, per germline. Trimming pared 1 base from V and 0 bases from J, leaving 8 bases between. It was by two-round multiplex PCR that TCR beta CDR3 was amplified from genomic DNA. Every TRBV and TRBJ gene had its own specific primer in first-round PCR. TCRdb fed the multiplex PCR reads into MiXCR, producing one record per CDR3 protein. Counted here are roughly 24,000 distinct CDR3 sequences, roughly 41% occurring once; the ten biggest clones make up 25% to 35%. The source is a donor at least 50 years old with non-small cell lung cancer. The sample in question was PBMCs, obtained before or after stereotactic body radiation therapy (not recorded which). J is TRBJ2-3 and V is TRBV7-2; no firm D call. The CDR3 DNA reads TGTGCCAGCAGCTTAGTCGGTATTAGCACAGATACGCAGTATTTT. This codes for CASSLVGISTDTQYF. Full variable domain (remainder filled in from reference TRBV7-2 and TRBJ2-3): GAGVSQSPSNKVTEKGKDVELRCDPISGHTALYWYRQSLGQGLEFLIYFQGNSAPDKSGLPSDRFSAERTGGSVSTLTIQRTQQEDSAVYLCASSLVGISTDTQYFGPGTRLTVL.